This T cell receptor (beta chain) originates from a study of monozygotic twins with cystic fibrosis. Turning to the study itself: Library input was about 3 micrograms of fragmented DNA, with approximately 15 PCR cycles.

Per germline, CDR1 SQVTM and CDR2 ANQGSEA. CDR3 length equals 12 residues. Trimming took 0 bases from V and 4 from J, leaving 6 bases between them. Overall study results and limits: Monozygotic CF twin pairs shared significantly more nucleotide-identical clonotypes than unrelated CF individuals did. J usage was most co-twin-similar in 8 of 16 pairs, V in 13. Clonality was generally low (median around 0.009), higher in the most severe patients.

As regards this clone: Antigen unknown.

TCRdb's table, derived via immunoSEQ multiplex PCR, lists solely in-frame clones and lacks some. The sample shows around 30,000 clones, 92% of them seen only once. The sequenced sample consisted of blood. The V call is TRBV29-1, the J call TRBJ1-1; D not certain. The receptor's source is a girl aged 2-10 years with cystic fibrosis. CDR3 nucleotide sequence: TGCAGCGTTGAAGACCGGGTCACTGAAGCTTTCTTT. Protein product: CSVEDRVTEAFF.